The 31 T cell receptor beta chains presented below share a single source sample, sequenced in a study of memory CD4+ T cells and cytomegalovirus serostatus. Single viable CD3+CD4+CD8-CD45RO+ cells were sorted as the memory CD4+ T cells. TCRdb keeps only in-frame clones here, not all; method: immunoSEQ multiplex PCR. The sample records 70,000 to 90,000 clones, roughly 78% being singletons. Material: memory CD4+ T cells from blood. These TCRs come from an adult in good health and CMV-seropositive.

The genes are TRBV4-2 and TRBJ2-7; D assignment may be TRBD1 or TRBD2 (6 bases each). Between the trimmed V and J ends, which lost 3 bases and 6 bases, there was a span of 21 bases. The germline V gene has CDR1 LGHNA and CDR2 YNFKEQ. This CDR3 has 16 amino acids. CDR3 amino acids: CASSQGEGGRGGEQYF. CDR3 nucleotide sequence: TGTGCCAGCAGCCAGGGAGAAGGGGGGCGAGGTGGCGAGCAGTACTTC.

This clone occurred a few times. The chain uses TRBV30 and TRBJ1-2; D is undetermined. The CDR3 covers 13 residues. Trimming left V 4 bases short and J 5 bases short, with 14 bases between. Germline values: CDR1 GTSNPN, CDR2 SVGIG (reference sequence). The CDR3 DNA follows: TGTGCCTGGACCCGCCAGGCGTGGTATGGCTACACCTTC. Amino acid sequence: CAWTRQAWYGYTF.

This clone was picked up one time. The V and J genes are TRBV30 and TRBJ2-3; D gene unclear. The CDR3 runs 14 residues. The germline V gene encodes CDR1 GTSNPN and CDR2 SVGIG (reference sequence). Trimming took 4 bases from V and 2 from J, leaving 13 bases between them. CDR3 amino acids: CAWNLRPSTDTQYF. The CDR3 DNA reads as TGTGCCTGGAATCTAAGGCCTTCCACAGATACGCAGTATTTT.

This chain links TRBV19 with TRBJ2-2; TRBD1 agrees at 8 bases. Germline V lookup: CDR1 LNHDA, CDR2 SQIVND (reference sequence). The CDR3 covers 14 residues. Trimming at V came to 8 bases and at J to 5 bases, leaving 7 bases not matched to a gene. The CDR3 sequence: CASDQGARTGELFF. The CDR3 DNA sequence: TGTGCCAGTGATCAGGGGGCGCGAACCGGGGAGCTGTTTTTT. Complete variable domain (other parts from reference TRBV19 and TRBJ2-2): DGGITQSPKYLFRKEGQNVTLSCEQNLNHDAMYWYRQDPGQGLRLIYYSQIVNDFQKGDIAEGYSVSREKKESFPLTVTSAQKNPTAFYLCASDQGARTGELFFGEGSRLTVL.

The chain uses TRBV18 and TRBJ1-2; D is unclear. The CDR3 is 14 residues long. V gave up 0 bases and J gave up 6 bases, with 11 bases separating them. The V gene's germline CDR1 is KGHSH and CDR2 LQKENI. CDR3 residues: CASSPPGGFNGYTF. Written as DNA, the CDR3 is TGTGCCAGCTCACCACCGGGAGGGTTCAATGGCTACACCTTC.

This clone was detected only once. The gene calls are TRBV5-1 and TRBJ2-3; TRBD1 matches 7 bases. Germline lookup yields CDR1 SGHRS and CDR2 YFSETQ. This CDR3 is 18 amino acids long. J gave up 3 bases and V 0 bases, and 13 bases lay outside the gene matches. The DNA for the CDR3 is TGCGCCAGCAGCTTGGCCGACAGGGCCGGATGGAGAACAGATACGCAGTATTTT. Residues: CASSLADRAGWRTDTQYF.

The CDR3 coding sequence is TGTGCCAGCAGTTTTCAACTAGCGGGGGGGGAGACCCAGTACTTC. This sequence encodes CASSFQLAGGETQYF. V usage is TRBV28 and J usage is TRBJ2-5; 13 bases line up with TRBD2. This CDR3 region has 15 residues. Germline-derived CDR1 and CDR2 are MDHEN and SYDVKM. Trimming cost V 3 bases and J 5 bases; bases outside gene matches: 3.

The chain combines TRBV6-1 with TRBJ2-7; 7 nucleotides align to TRBD1. V shed 5 bases, J shed 1 base, and the junction held 2 bases outside the gene matches. This CDR3 is 13 amino acids long. The germline CDR1 and CDR2 sequences are MNHNS and SASEGT. The CDR3 sequence: CASSPGQSYEQYV. DNA for the CDR3: TGTGCCAGCAGTCCGGGACAGTCCTACGAGCAGTACGTC.

The J gene is TRBJ2-7, the V gene TRBV11-2; 8 bases align to TRBD2. CDR1 and CDR2 from the germline V gene are SGHAT and FQNNGV. The CDR3 runs to 13 residues. Trimming removed 2 bases from V and 9 bases from J; junction bases left unmatched: 6. The CDR3 reads CASSLNGGEGQYV. CDR3 DNA: TGTGCCAGCAGCTTAAACGGGGGGGAGGGGCAGTACGTC.

The sample holds one count of this clone. V and J are TRBV12-5 and TRBJ2-3; D call uncertain. The germline CDR1 and CDR2 sequences are LGHNT and FRNRAP. CDR3 length: 15 residues. The V end lost 0 bases, the J end lost 4 bases, and 11 bases lay between the germline ends. The CDR3 DNA reads as TGTGCTAGTGGTTTGGTACTCGCCAGTCCAGATACGCAGTATTTT. It codes for CASGLVLASPDTQYF.

The V and J genes are TRBV28 and TRBJ1-5, with D hard to call. Deletions cut 3 bases from V and 0 bases from J, with 12 bases between. The CDR3 totals 16 residues. CDR1 is MDHEN and CDR2 is SYDVKM in the germline V gene. The chain's CDR3 is CASSFWQDGSNQPQHF. Here the CDR3 DNA reads TGTGCCAGCAGTTTCTGGCAGGACGGTAGCAATCAGCCCCAGCATTTT.

This chain connects TRBV11-3 to TRBJ2-1; D assignment may be TRBD1 or TRBD2 (5 bases each). Deletions cut 4 bases from V and 9 bases from J, with 13 bases between. From germline, CDR1 is SGHNT and CDR2 YENEEA. This CDR3 contains 13 residues. The CDR3: CASSSIGEIEQFF. CDR3 DNA sequence: TGTGCCAGCAGCTCAATAGGGGAGATTGAGCAGTTCTTC.

The rearrangement links TRBV7-2 to TRBJ2-5; 10 positions agree with TRBD2. There are 15 residues in the CDR3. CDR1 is SGHTA, CDR2 FQGNSA, per germline. Germline trimming cut 5 bases from V and 4 bases from J; bases unmatched to any gene: 7. DNA for the CDR3: TGTGCCAGCAGCGAAAATTTAGCGGGAGGAGAGACCCAGTACTTC. It translates to CASSENLAGGETQYF.

This clone has just one count. The chain is built from TRBV7-2 and TRBJ2-1, with TRBD1 as a possible D gene (6 bases). CDR1 SGHTA and CDR2 FQGNSA come from the germline V gene. This CDR3 contains 15 residues. V was pared by 1 base and J by 4 bases, with 11 bases between. The CDR3 DNA follows: TGTGCCAGCAGCTTAGAGGGACAAGGGTACAATGAGCAGTTCTTC. Translated, it gives CASSLEGQGYNEQFF.

This clone was observed a few times. This rearrangement joins TRBV28 to TRBJ2-7; the match to TRBD1 covers 9 bases. The CDR3 spans 16 residues. Germline CDR1 MDHEN, CDR2 SYDVKM. V lost 7 bases, J lost 3 bases, and 13 bases stayed unmatched. The CDR3: CASTPRPGTGSYEQYF. CDR3 DNA: TGTGCCAGCACCCCTCGTCCCGGGACAGGGAGCTACGAGCAGTACTTC.

J is TRBJ2-1 and V is TRBV11-2; D remains unclear. Trimming took off 5 bases at V and 9 bases at J, with 8 bases between the two ends. This CDR3 contains 11 residues. CDR1 and CDR2 from the germline V gene are SGHAT and FQNNGV. The CDR3 region is CASSPLGEQFF. The CDR3 DNA reads as TGTGCCAGCAGCCCCCTGGGTGAGCAGTTCTTC.

The chain combines TRBV5-1 with TRBJ2-3, with a tentative D call TRBD2 (5 bases). The CDR3 loop spans 15 amino acids. The V gene lost 7 bases and the J gene lost 0 bases, with 15 bases spanning the gap. Germline V gene sequence: CDR1 SGHRS, CDR2 YFSETQ. In DNA, the CDR3 is TGCGCCAGCTCGCTCGAAGGAGGTAGCACAGATACGCAGTATTTT. Its translation: CASSLEGGSTDTQYF.

The V call is TRBV7-2, the J call TRBJ1-2; D unresolved. V lost 0 bases and J lost 2, with 7 bases in between. The CDR3 totals 14 residues. Germline CDR1 and CDR2: SGHTA and FQGNSA. CDR3 residues: CASSLAPANYGYTF. The CDR3 DNA follows: TGTGCCAGCAGCTTAGCGCCAGCAAACTATGGCTACACCTTC.

This sequence joins TRBV7-6 and TRBJ2-7; D ambiguous. Deletions cut 0 bases from V and 3 bases from J, with 12 bases between. Germline V lookup: CDR1 SGHVS, CDR2 FNYEAQ. CDR3 length equals 15 residues. The CDR3: CASSLAWTPGYEQYF. The CDR3, as DNA: TGTGCCAGCAGCTTAGCCTGGACCCCCGGCTACGAGCAGTACTTC.

The chain has TRBV5-6 and TRBJ2-1; TRBD2 matches at 10 bases. CDR3 length: 17 amino acids. From germline, CDR1 is SGHDT and CDR2 YYEEEE. Unmatched junction bases numbered 7, after V lost 1 base and J lost 3 bases. CDR3 protein: CASSLPRTSGYYNEQFF. The CDR3 region has the DNA TGTGCCAGCAGCTTGCCCCGGACTAGCGGATACTACAATGAGCAGTTCTTC.

This sequence joins TRBV28 and TRBJ2-1; 7 bases are shared with TRBD1. J was trimmed by 10 bases and V by 4 bases; bases with no gene match: 10. The CDR3 length is 14 residues. Germline lookup yields CDR1 MDHEN and CDR2 SYDVKM. The CDR3 is CASSWDSELPEQFF. Here the CDR3 DNA reads TGTGCCAGCAGTTGGGACAGTGAATTACCAGAGCAGTTCTTC.

V and J are TRBV5-1 and TRBJ2-2; no reliable D call. V gave up 0 bases and J gave up 6 bases, with 6 bases separating them. CDR3 size: 13 residues. From germline, CDR1 is SGHRS and CDR2 YFSETQ. The CDR3 coding sequence is TGCGCCAGCAGCTTGGAACCCGCCGGGGAGCTGTTTTTT. This gives the protein CASSLEPAGELFF.

The J gene is TRBJ2-2, the V gene TRBV9; no clear D. Germline CDR1 reads SGDLS; CDR2 reads YYNGEE. The CDR3 contains 15 residues. The V gene lost 4 bases and the J gene lost 3 bases, with 13 bases spanning the gap. CDR3 loop: CASSFRSEYTGELFF. In DNA, the CDR3 is TGTGCCAGCAGCTTCCGCTCGGAATACACCGGGGAGCTGTTTTTT.

The chain links TRBV6-6 to TRBJ1-5; D is unclear. Trimming took 5 bases from V and 0 from J, leaving 14 bases between them. The V gene's germline CDR1 is MNHNY and CDR2 SVGAGI (reference sequence). The CDR3 covers 16 residues. CDR3 region: CASSKIVIASNQPQHF. Written as DNA, the CDR3 is TGTGCCAGCAGTAAAATCGTTATAGCTAGCAATCAGCCCCAGCATTTT.

CDR3 amino acids: CASSAQRDLSTDTQYF. CDR3 nucleotide sequence: TGTGCCAGTAGTGCCCAGCGGGATCTGAGCACAGATACGCAGTATTTT. The chain employs TRBV19 and TRBJ2-3, with 7 bases that match TRBD2. The germline gives CDR1 LNHDA, CDR2 SQIVND (reference sequence). There are 16 residues in the CDR3. Trimming took 5 bases from V and 0 from J; bases not matched to a gene: 8.

V usage is TRBV7-9 and J usage is TRBJ1-3; no reliable D call. V lost 6 bases and J lost 0, with 15 bases in between. In germline, CDR1 is SEHNR, CDR2 FQNEAQ (reference sequence). This CDR3 region has 16 residues. DNA of the CDR3: TGTGCCAGCAGTGGCAAGCGGAGACTCTCTGGAAACACCATATATTTT. This codes for CASSGKRRLSGNTIYF.

The chain employs TRBV11-2 and TRBJ2-7; 9 bases map to TRBD2. Germline V lookup: CDR1 SGHAT, CDR2 FQNNGV. The CDR3 extends over 15 amino acids. V trimming: 7 bases; J trimming: 2 bases; junction bases outside the gene matches: 9. The CDR3 protein is CASTLRAGGTYEQYF. Written as DNA, the CDR3 is TGTGCCAGCACCCTGAGAGCGGGGGGAACCTACGAGCAGTACTTC. Filled out from reference TRBV11-2 and TRBJ2-7, the complete variable domain reads EAGVAQSPRYKIIEKRQSVAFWCNPISGHATLYWYQQILGQGPKLLIQFQNNGVVDDSQLPKDRFSAERLKGVDSTLKIQPAKLEDSAVYLCASTLRAGGTYEQYFGPGTRLTVT.

V and J are TRBV11-3 and TRBJ2-3; D may be TRBD1 (6 bases). Looked up from germline, CDR1 is SGHNT and CDR2 is YENEEA. The CDR3 length is 15 residues. V dropped 3 bases and J dropped 2 bases, with 12 bases sitting between them. The CDR3 coding sequence is TGTGCCAGCAGCTTTCTGGACAGCTACACAGATACGCAGTATTTT. Amino acids: CASSFLDSYTDTQYF.

The J gene is TRBJ2-7, the V gene TRBV7-6; no firm D call. The V end was cut by 6 bases, the J end by 6 bases, with 9 bases between. CDR1 is SGHVS and CDR2 is FNYEAQ in the germline V gene. This CDR3 has 11 amino acids. The CDR3 spells CASRNEREQYF. Written as DNA, the CDR3 is TGTGCCAGCAGAAACGAACGCGAGCAGTACTTC. The full variable domain, with the rest looked up from reference TRBV7-6 and TRBJ2-7, is GAGVSQSPRYKVTKRGQDVALRCDPISGHVSLYWYRQALGQGPEFLTYFNYEAQQDKSGLPNDRFSAERPEGSISTLTIQRTEQRDSAMYRCASRNEREQYFGPGTRLTVT.

This clone has just one count. This chain uses TRBV12-5 with TRBJ2-5; D unresolved. This CDR3 contains 13 residues. CDR1 is LGHNT, CDR2 FRNRAP, per germline. V dropped 1 base and J dropped 4 bases, with 7 bases sitting between them. The CDR3 DNA reads as TGTGCTAGTGGTTTGGCGGTCGGAGAGACCCAGTACTTC. Protein product: CASGLAVGETQYF.

The rearrangement joins TRBV5-5 to TRBJ1-1; D is perhaps TRBD1 (5 bases). Trimming took off 4 bases at V and 3 bases at J, with 13 bases between the two ends. Germline V gene sequence: CDR1 SGHKS, CDR2 YYEKEE (reference sequence). This CDR3 contains 14 residues. The CDR3 spells CASSRDFTDTEAFF. The CDR3 DNA reads TGTGCCAGCAGCCGGGACTTTACGGACACTGAAGCTTTCTTT.